The T cell receptor beta chain described here comes from a study of identical twins. Whole-study results and caveats: Within beta out-of-frame sequences, the excess sharing observed between twins was weaker. Part of the zero-insertion signal could reflect confounding by invariant MAIT and iNKT cells.

TCRdb fed the 5' RACE reads into MiXCR, producing one record per CDR3 protein. Seen here are 450,000 or so distinct CDR3 sequences, 13% to 15% observed once, and the top ten hold around 0.57%. V lost 0 bases and J 4 bases, leaving 9 bases between the germline ends. Germline CDR1 MNHEY, CDR2 SVGAGI. This CDR3 has 14 amino acids. For this clonotype: Antigen specificity is unknown.

This same sample was also taken into another study, of yellow fever vaccine responses in identical twins. Turning to that study: Twins' vaccine T cell responses were reported to seem partly convergent and partly personalized.

V is TRBV6-5 and J is TRBJ2-5; weak D call: TRBD1 (5 bases). This TCR was recovered from a woman under 30 in good health. Material for sequencing was CD4+ T cells sorted from blood. CDR3 residues: CASSYSGATETQYF. The DNA for the CDR3 is TGTGCCAGCAGTTACTCAGGGGCAACAGAGACCCAGTACTTC.